The subject of this entry is one T cell receptor (beta chain). Per the germline V gene, CDR1 is LNHDA and CDR2 is SQIVND (reference sequence). The CDR3 runs to 15 residues. Trimming removed 7 bases from V and 1 base from J; junction bases left unmatched: 5. These data are taken from a study of blood T cell repertoires in COVID-19. Study-level background: PBMCs, B-cell-depleted T cells, or T cells were the source of the cDNA or gDNA that made up the material.

Authors' data handling: By means of reference gene primer amplification, nucleated cell counts were estimated. Clones were sequenced by immunoSEQ multiplex PCR, and TCRdb holds only the in-frame ones, with some missing. From that table come the V and J calls and clone size; the DNA was used to work out D and trimming. The sample contains some 80,000 clones, around 80% of which appear only once. V gene TRBV19 combines with J gene TRBJ2-2; 8 bases are shared with TRBD2. This receptor was taken from a man in his 60s with COVID-19, enrolled during active disease. The specimen sequenced was peripheral blood. DNA for the CDR3: TGTGCCAGTAAGGTGGGACTAGGGAACACCGGGGAGCTGTTTTTT. The encoded protein is CASKVGLGNTGELFF.